The 27 T cell receptor beta chains below come from one sample, sequenced in a study of blood T cell repertoires in COVID-19. Assay used: immunoSEQ multiplex PCR; TCRdb lists only in-frame clones, some missing. The sample holds over 20,000 clones, 80% to 90% seen once. The source material was peripheral blood. Receptor source: a man in his forties or fifties with active COVID-19.

CDR3 amino acids: CASSGRDRGSPLHF. The DNA of the CDR3 is TGTGCCAGCAGCGGCCGGGACAGGGGTTCACCCCTCCACTTT. This chain joins TRBV3-1 (or the pseudogene TRBV3-2) and TRBJ1-6; 10 bases are a match to TRBD1. The CDR3 spans 14 residues. Germline CDR1 reads LGHDT; CDR2 reads YNNKEL (reference sequence). With V trimmed by 5 bases and J by 9 bases, 4 bases remained unmatched.

The gene calls are TRBV19 and TRBJ2-3; tentative D call: TRBD2 (6 bases). The CDR3 runs 13 residues. Germline values: CDR1 LNHDA, CDR2 SQIVND (reference sequence). Between the trimmed V and J ends, which lost 6 bases and 5 bases, there was a span of 12 bases. The CDR3 DNA is TGTGCCAGTAGGGCTAGCGAGATAGATACGCAGTATTTT. Its translation: CASRASEIDTQYF.

In DNA, the CDR3 is TGTGCCAGCAGCCCTATCCTTGAGCTTTACCGGGACAGCGATAATCAGCCCCAGCATTTT. Residues: CASSPILELYRDSDNQPQHF. V gene TRBV3-1 (or the pseudogene TRBV3-2) combines with J gene TRBJ1-5, with 7 bases aligning to TRBD1. With 4 bases clipped from V and 4 bases from J, the junction kept 22 bases outside the gene matches. The CDR3 sequence is 20 residues long. Germline V gene sequence: CDR1 LGHDT, CDR2 YNNKEL (reference sequence).

V and J are TRBV6-2 or TRBV6-3 and TRBJ2-1, with TRBD2 matching over 9 bases. Trimming took 6 bases from V and 5 from J; bases not matched to a gene: 14. Germline V CDR1 and CDR2: MNHEY, SVGEGT. CDR3 size: 17 residues. For the CDR3, the DNA is TGTGCCAGCAGCTCCCTGGCGGGGGGGCCCCTTGACAATGAGCAGTTCTTC. Its translation is CASSSLAGGPLDNEQFF.

The chain employs TRBV21-1 and TRBJ1-2. TRBV21-1 is recorded as a pseudogene. This CDR3 has 17 amino acids. The CDR3: CASSRPPGGRLNYGYTF. The CDR3 DNA reads as TGTGCCAGCAGCCGACCCCCCGGGGGGCGGTTAAACTATGGCTACACCTTC.

This chain uses TRBV11-2 with TRBJ2-7, with D possibly matching TRBD2 (5 bases). The CDR3 is 17 amino acids. Germline V gene sequence: CDR1 SGHAT, CDR2 FQNNGV. V lost 2 bases and J lost 0, with 17 bases in between. CDR3 DNA: TGTGCCAGCAGCTTATTCCGGAGGCCCCTAAGCTCCTACGAGCAGTACTTC. Translated, it gives CASSLFRRPLSSYEQYF.

The chain has TRBV24-1 and TRBJ1-3, with 7 bases identical to TRBD1. Looked up from germline, CDR1 is KGHDR and CDR2 is SFDVKD. Trimming at V came to 7 bases and at J to 0 bases, leaving 8 bases not matched to a gene. The CDR3 extends over 16 amino acids. Here the CDR3 reads CATRRARGSSGNTIYF. The CDR3, as DNA: TGTGCCACCAGGAGGGCCAGGGGGTCCTCTGGAAACACCATATATTTT.

V and J are TRBV6-5 and TRBJ1-2; possible D gene TRBD1, 5 bases. From germline, CDR1 is MNHEY and CDR2 SVGAGI. V lost 8 bases and J lost 7, with 20 bases in between. This CDR3 comprises 14 residues. CDR3 DNA sequence: TGTGCCAGCTGGAACGCAGGGAGGGTCGGTGGCTACACCTTC. Its translation: CASWNAGRVGGYTF.

The V and J genes are TRBV7-9 and TRBJ2-7, with D unresolved. The V and J ends lost 5 bases and 4 bases respectively, with 9 bases between them. The CDR3 spans 12 residues. Germline CDR1 SEHNR, CDR2 FQNEAQ (reference sequence). The CDR3: CASSRRGYEQYF. DNA of the CDR3: TGTGCCAGCAGCCGCCGCGGTTACGAGCAGTACTTC.

V and J are TRBV27 and TRBJ2-5; D is undetermined. The CDR3 extends over 11 amino acids. Germline-derived CDR1 and CDR2 are MNHEY and SMNVEV (reference sequence). The ends were cut back, 8 bases at V and 5 bases at J, with 9 bases in the middle. CDR3 sequence: CASGPGETQYF. For the CDR3, the DNA is TGTGCCAGCGGTCCGGGTGAGACCCAGTACTTC.

The chain has TRBV4-3 and TRBJ1-1; 8 nucleotides align to TRBD1. V was pared by 1 base and J by 4 bases, with 8 bases of the junction left unmatched. CDR3 length: 16 residues. Germline V gene lookup returns CDR1 LGHNA and CDR2 YSLEER. For the CDR3, the DNA is TGCGCCAGCAGCCAAGGAGGCAGGGGGCTAGTCACTGAAGCTTTCTTT. Protein: CASSQGGRGLVTEAFF.

The chain has TRBV4-3 and TRBJ1-3; D remains ambiguous. This CDR3 is 18 amino acids long. CDR1 LGHNA and CDR2 YSLEER come from the germline V gene. The ends were cut back, 0 bases at V and 2 bases at J, with 17 bases in the middle. CDR3 DNA sequence: TGCGCCAGCAGCCAAGAATTTGGGATCGGGGTGGCTGGAAACACCATATATTTT. It translates to CASSQEFGIGVAGNTIYF.

This chain links TRBV3-1 (or the pseudogene TRBV3-2) with TRBJ1-1; D gene unclear. Germline values: CDR1 LGHDT, CDR2 YNNKEL (reference sequence). V dropped 2 bases and J dropped 1 base, with 17 bases sitting between them. The CDR3 sequence is 17 residues long. The CDR3 spells CASSQRGRIRRNTEAFF. The CDR3, as DNA: TGTGCCAGCAGCCAACGTGGGAGAATACGGCGGAACACTGAAGCTTTCTTT.

This chain links TRBV11-2 with TRBJ2-3; perhaps TRBD2 as D (6 bases). The V end was cut by 0 bases, the J end by 9 bases, with 10 bases between. Germline V gives CDR1 SGHAT, CDR2 FQNNGV. This CDR3 region has 13 residues. CDR3 amino acids: CASSLEWGETQYF. The DNA of the CDR3 is TGTGCCAGCAGCTTAGAATGGGGGGAAACGCAGTATTTT.

In its sample, this clone was seen a few times. The rearrangement uses TRBV18 and TRBJ1-2, with TRBD1 as a possible D gene (6 bases). Trimming shortened V by 4 bases and J by 2 bases, and 11 bases separated the two germline ends. CDR3 size: 14 residues. In germline, CDR1 is KGHSH, CDR2 LQKENI. The CDR3 bases are TGTGCCAGCTCACACAGGGATTTCAACTATGGCTACACCTTC. Translated: CASSHRDFNYGYTF.

The chain has TRBV24-1 and TRBJ2-1, with D possibly TRBD1 on 5 matching bases. This CDR3 region has 15 residues. The V end was cut by 5 bases, the J end by 2 bases, with 12 bases between. Per the germline V gene, CDR1 is KGHDR and CDR2 is SFDVKD. For the CDR3, the DNA is TGTGCCACCAGTGCAGGGTCCCTACCCTACAATGAGCAGTTCTTC. It specifies CATSAGSLPYNEQFF.

The chain links TRBV13 to TRBJ2-5; TRBD2 matches at 8 bases. This CDR3 has 14 residues. V shed 3 bases, J shed 2 bases, and the junction held 2 bases outside the gene matches. Germline lookup yields CDR1 PRHDT and CDR2 FYEKMQ (reference sequence). The CDR3 region has the DNA TGTGCCAGCAGCTTTTTAGCGGGGCAAGAGACCCAGTACTTC. Translation: CASSFLAGQETQYF.

The CDR3 coding sequence is TGCGCCAGCACCGAAGGACTTGAGCAGTACTTC. It codes for CASTEGLEQYF. The rearrangement joins TRBV5-1 to TRBJ2-7; TRBD2 might be the D (5 bases). The V end lost 6 bases, the J end lost 7 bases, and 11 bases lay between the germline ends. This CDR3 is built from 11 residues. Germline V gene lookup returns CDR1 SGHRS and CDR2 YFSETQ.

This sequence joins TRBV27 and TRBJ2-2; D may be TRBD1 (5 bases). This CDR3 is 13 amino acids long. In germline, CDR1 is MNHEY, CDR2 SMNVEV (reference sequence). V lost 5 bases and J 8 bases, leaving 12 bases between the germline ends. The DNA of the CDR3 is TGTGCCAGCAGTCCAGGGTCATCGGGGGAGCTGTTTTTT. Its protein is CASSPGSSGELFF.

The J gene is TRBJ1-1, the V gene TRBV7-9; D is undetermined. The V and J ends lost 1 base and 0 bases respectively, with 6 bases between them. Germline V gene sequence: CDR1 SEHNR, CDR2 FQNEAQ (reference sequence). This CDR3 is 14 amino acids long. The CDR3 sequence is CASSLGPVNTEAFF. The DNA of the CDR3 is TGTGCCAGCAGCTTAGGTCCAGTGAACACTGAAGCTTTCTTT. Combining the CDR3 with reference TRBV7-9 and TRBJ1-1 gives the whole variable domain DTGVSQNPRHKITKRGQNVTFRCDPISEHNRLYWYRQTLGQGPEFLTYFQNEAQLEKSRLLSDRFSAERPKGSFSTLEIQRTEQGDSAMYLCASSLGPVNTEAFFGQGTRLTVV.

The rearrangement joins TRBV6-5 to TRBJ2-5; D remains unclear. V dropped 6 bases and J dropped 5 bases, with 13 bases sitting between them. CDR3 size: 13 residues. Germline values: CDR1 MNHEY, CDR2 SVGAGI. The CDR3 region is CASSLFSEETQYF. CDR3 DNA: TGTGCCAGCAGCCTTTTTAGTGAGGAGACCCAGTACTTC.

V usage is TRBV18 and J usage is TRBJ2-3, with 9 bases lining up with TRBD1. The CDR3 spans 16 residues. CDR1 is KGHSH, CDR2 LQKENI, per germline. V lost 3 bases and J lost 2; bases outside the gene matches: 6. CDR3 bases: TGTGCCAGCTCACCCGGGGGACAGGGCTACACAGATACGCAGTATTTT. Translation: CASSPGGQGYTDTQYF.

The sample holds a few counts of this clone. The chain carries TRBV3-1 (or the pseudogene TRBV3-2) and TRBJ1-5; 7 bases align to TRBD1. The length of the CDR3 is 15 residues. The germline V gene encodes CDR1 LGHDT and CDR2 YNNKEL (reference sequence). V lost 4 bases and J lost 9; bases outside the gene matches: 12. The CDR3 bases are TGTGCCAGCAGCCCTGCCGGGACAGAAAACGGGCCCCAGCATTTT. It yields the protein CASSPAGTENGPQHF.

The gene calls are TRBV3-1 (or the pseudogene TRBV3-2) and TRBJ1-3; possible D gene TRBD1, 6 bases. V gave up 4 bases and J gave up 0 bases, with 10 bases separating them. The CDR3 sequence is 15 residues long. The germline V gene encodes CDR1 LGHDT and CDR2 YNNKEL (reference sequence). The CDR3 is CASSRTESSGNTIYF. CDR3 coding DNA: TGTGCCAGCAGCCGGACAGAGAGCTCTGGAAACACCATATATTTT.

V gene TRBV10-3 combines with J gene TRBJ1-5; maybe TRBD1 (6 bases). Germline V gives CDR1 ENHRY, CDR2 SYGVKD. Trimming took off 7 bases at V and 4 bases at J, with 11 bases between the two ends. The CDR3 totals 13 residues. CDR3 sequence: CAINRDINQPQHF. Here the CDR3 DNA reads TGTGCCATCAACCGGGACATAAATCAGCCCCAGCATTTT.

J is TRBJ2-5 and V is TRBV5-1, with D maybe TRBD1 (5 bases). Germline V gene sequence: CDR1 SGHRS, CDR2 YFSETQ. V was shortened by 5 bases and J by 2 bases, with 13 bases between the two germline ends. The CDR3 runs to 14 residues. The CDR3 loop is CASRAQGSQETQYF. The CDR3 coding sequence is TGCGCCAGCAGAGCCCAGGGTTCGCAAGAGACCCAGTACTTC.

The rearrangement uses TRBV5-5 and TRBJ1-4, with D perhaps matching TRBD1 (6 bases). Germline lookup yields CDR1 SGHKS and CDR2 YYEKEE (reference sequence). CDR3 length: 13 residues. Between the trimmed V and J ends, which lost 2 bases and 6 bases, there was a span of 8 bases. The chain's CDR3 is CASSLEGDEKLFF. The DNA for the CDR3 is TGTGCCAGCAGCTTAGAGGGGGATGAAAAACTGTTTTTT.